This T cell receptor (beta chain) was sequenced in a study of cytomegalovirus exposure and HLA in healthy donors. The study's findings and limits: Later analysis revealed greater clonal expansion in HLA-associated TCR beta chains than in equally common others. TCR sequences were mostly rare, though some public TCRs occurred in many donors. Within an earlier analysis, most TCR beta V segments proved productive either about 87% or about 30% of the time.

Germline CDR1 is MNHEY and CDR2 is SVGAGI. Germline trimming cut 5 bases from V and 5 bases from J; bases unmatched to any gene: 2. The CDR3 is made up of 14 amino acids. The PCR ran on 60 Vbeta and 13 Jbeta primers. Authors' processing steps: A later analysis counted approximately 88 million unique TCR beta chains, around 10 million shared. TCRdb's copy holds only in-frame clones and misses some; the assay was immunoSEQ multiplex PCR. V, J and clone size are taken as reported in that table, and D and trimming were inferred from the DNA itself. Seen here are fewer than 110,000 clones, approximately 76% observed once, and the top ten hold around 2.1%. A remark on this clone: Its specificity is unknown.

This TCR derives from a young man in good health and CMV-seronegative. The material sequenced was PBMCs. The chain links TRBV6-5 to TRBJ2-1; 11 bases line up with TRBD2. The CDR3 DNA reads TGTGCCAGCAGTCTAGCGGGGGGCAACAATGAGCAGTTCTTC. Residues: CASSLAGGNNEQFF.